These 5 T cell receptor beta chains originate from one sample sequenced in a study of OX40 agonist ivuxolimab in advanced cancers. TCRdb's copy holds only in-frame clones and misses some; the assay was immunoSEQ multiplex PCR. The repertoire holds tens of thousands of clones, with about 90% as singletons. Sequencing used CD4+ or CD8+ T cells sorted from blood, obtained in a trial of the OX40 agonist ivuxolimab. These receptors came from an adult with an advanced solid tumor such as melanoma, head and neck, liver or kidney cancer.

The CDR3 DNA is TGTGCCAGCAGTTTAACGGGACAGGGGCGCCGGGGCGAGCAGTACTTC. It is translated as CASSLTGQGRRGEQYF. This rearrangement joins TRBV28 to TRBJ2-7, with 10 bases matching TRBD1. Trimming removed 2 bases from V and 6 bases from J; junction bases left unmatched: 10. This CDR3 contains 16 residues. Germline V gene data show CDR1 as MDHEN and CDR2 as SYDVKM.

This sequence joins TRBV4-2 and TRBJ2-4, with TRBD2 matching 14 bases. Looked up from germline, CDR1 is LGHNA and CDR2 is YNFKEQ. The CDR3 has 17 residues. V lost 3 bases and J lost 3; bases outside the gene matches: 4. This CDR3 is CASSHGTSGRGKNIQYF. CDR3 nucleotide sequence: TGTGCCAGCAGCCATGGGACTAGCGGGAGAGGCAAAAACATTCAGTACTTC.

The chain employs TRBV28 and TRBJ1-1; D remains unclear. Trimming removed 5 bases at V and 11 bases at J, with 15 bases between. This CDR3 has 12 residues. Germline lookup yields CDR1 MDHEN and CDR2 SYDVKM. The CDR3 coding sequence is TGTGCCAGCAGTCTCCGGGGATGGGGTGCTTTCTTT. It yields the protein CASSLRGWGAFF.

The CDR3 protein is CAISGATTDTQYF. CDR3 bases: TGTGCCATCAGTGGTGCGACCACAGATACGCAGTATTTT. The chain employs TRBV10-3 and TRBJ2-3; D uncertain. V shed 4 bases and J shed 2 bases, with 7 bases lying between them. This CDR3 has 13 amino acids. The germline V gene encodes CDR1 ENHRY and CDR2 SYGVKD.

To note about this clone: The sample contains more than one DNA sequence encoding this CDR3. The gene calls are TRBV6-1 and TRBJ1-5; 8 bases match TRBD1. The CDR3 is made up of 13 amino acids. Germline CDR1 MNHNS, CDR2 SASEGT. The V and J ends lost 11 bases and 4 bases, in that order; junction bases with no gene match: 7. CDR3 DNA sequence: TGTGCCGGTGGGGACAGGAGTAATCAGCCCCAGCATTTT. This gives the protein CAGGDRSNQPQHF.